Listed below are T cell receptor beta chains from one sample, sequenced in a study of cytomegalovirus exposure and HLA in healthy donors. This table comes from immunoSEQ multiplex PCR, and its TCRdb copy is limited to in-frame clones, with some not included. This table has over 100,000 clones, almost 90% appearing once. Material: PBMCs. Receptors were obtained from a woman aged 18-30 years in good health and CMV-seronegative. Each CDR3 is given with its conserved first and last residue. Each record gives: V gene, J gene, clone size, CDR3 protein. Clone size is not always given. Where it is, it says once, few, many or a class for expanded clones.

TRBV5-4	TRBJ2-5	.	CASSLDNLGGTQYF
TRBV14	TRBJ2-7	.	CASSLEPGQPYEQYF
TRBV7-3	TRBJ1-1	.	CASSLTQGRNTEAFF
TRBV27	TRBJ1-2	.	CASSFRTDYGYTF
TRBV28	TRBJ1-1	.	CASSSGAGAFF
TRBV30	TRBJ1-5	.	CAWSGGGNSNQPQHF
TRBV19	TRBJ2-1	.	CASSMGGGNEQFF
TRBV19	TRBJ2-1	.	CASSMPMSGSGYNEQFF
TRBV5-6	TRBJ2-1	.	CASSRGVSSYNEQFF
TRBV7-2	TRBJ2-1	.	CASSLVGALNNEQFF
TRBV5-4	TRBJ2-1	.	CASSLSASVRYNEQFF
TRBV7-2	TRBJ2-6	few	CASSLGDSNVLTF
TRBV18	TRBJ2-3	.	CASSPRTDTQYF
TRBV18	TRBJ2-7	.	CASSPNVGYGDYEQYF
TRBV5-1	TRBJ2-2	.	CASSLGLRQGAGELFF
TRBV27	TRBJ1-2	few	CASTQPGQGNYGYTF
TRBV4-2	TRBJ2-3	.	CASSQDGSGRSGDTQYF
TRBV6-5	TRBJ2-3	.	CASSRRPRTDTQYF
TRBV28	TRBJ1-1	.	CASPRTGGPPQNTEAFF
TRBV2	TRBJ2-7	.	CASGRGESSYEQYF
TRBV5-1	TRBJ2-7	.	CASSPTGGVSYEQYF
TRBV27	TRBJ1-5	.	CASSYGSNQPQHF
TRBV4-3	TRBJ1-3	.	CASSPRGSGNTIYF
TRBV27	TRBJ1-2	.	CASSPLGQGSHYGYTF
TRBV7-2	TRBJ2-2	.	CASSLASAGTGELFF
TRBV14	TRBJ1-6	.	CASSRDRLPIFSPLHF
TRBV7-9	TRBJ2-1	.	CASSLGQDNEQFF
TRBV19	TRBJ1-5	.	CASSIAGYSNQPQHF
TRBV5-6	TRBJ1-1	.	CASSLVDLNTEAFF
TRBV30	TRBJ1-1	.	CAWSVTGTEAFF
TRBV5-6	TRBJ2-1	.	CASSWGGVNNEQFF